This T cell receptor beta chain originates from a study of T cells in Graves' hyperthyroidism and ophthalmopathy. This clonotype was detected many times. Its target is not known. Study-wide points: The model forecast ophthalmopathy, anticipating it by a median around 6.5 months before onset.

Ophthalmopathy patients showed a Clinical Activity Score of at least 3, NOSPECS grade of at least 4 and duration under 3 months. Diagnoses were made from clinical symptoms, serum measures (thyroxine and TRAb), thyroid ultrasound and orbital computed tomography. Using RNA transcripts as the source, TCR beta CDR3 regions were amplified. TCR CDR3 regions were first amplified by RT-PCR with HTBI primers. In TCRdb, the multiplex PCR reads were re-called with MiXCR into one record per CDR3 protein. Altogether about 640,000 distinct CDR3 sequences are present, 20% being singletons, with the ten largest covering about 34%. Germline V gene data show CDR1 as SGHRS and CDR2 as YFSETQ. Trimming took off 1 base at V and 0 bases at J, with 10 bases between the two ends. This CDR3 is 16 amino acids long.

The sample consisted of blood. The origin of this receptor is a young man with Graves' ophthalmopathy. This chain connects TRBV5-1 to TRBJ2-2; D not certain. In DNA form, the CDR3 reads TGCGCCAGCAGCTTGAAGGGCGAAACGAACACCGGGGAGCTGTTTTTT. This translates into CASSLKGETNTGELFF.